This passage covers 30 T cell receptor beta chains from one sample sequenced in a study of blood T cell repertoires in COVID-19. Profiled with immunoSEQ multiplex PCR; TCRdb holds only in-frame clones, not every one. The sample lists around 230,000 clones; 70% to 90% were seen once. Material: peripheral blood. Receptors originate from a man aged 40-50 years with acute or convalescent COVID-19.

The CDR3 sequence is CATSDSGQGGGETQYF. Written as DNA, the CDR3 is TGTGCCACCAGTGATTCTGGACAGGGAGGAGGAGAGACCCAGTACTTC. The chain uses TRBV24-1 and TRBJ2-5; 8 bases match TRBD1. The CDR3 totals 16 residues. J gave up 4 bases and V 2 bases, and 8 bases lay outside the gene matches. Germline V CDR1 and CDR2: KGHDR, SFDVKD.

This sequence joins TRBV7-8 and TRBJ1-2, with D perhaps matching TRBD1 (6 bases). Trimming took off 5 bases at V and 7 bases at J, with 11 bases between the two ends. The CDR3 loop spans 12 amino acids. Germline V gene lookup returns CDR1 SGHVS and CDR2 FQNEAQ. The chain's CDR3 is CASSPRGVGYTF. The DNA of the CDR3 is TGTGCCAGCAGCCCCAGGGGAGTTGGCTACACCTTC.

This clone came up once. This chain joins TRBV7-9 and TRBJ2-3; TRBD2 matches 7 bases. V shed 3 bases, J shed 0 bases, and the junction held 9 bases outside the gene matches. CDR3 length equals 17 residues. Germline V gene data show CDR1 as SEHNR and CDR2 as FQNEAQ (reference sequence). The CDR3 loop is CASSFREVRQSTDTQYF. In DNA, the CDR3 is TGTGCCAGCAGCTTCCGGGAGGTGCGCCAAAGCACAGATACGCAGTATTTT.

The chain is built from TRBV28 and TRBJ2-7; possible D gene TRBD1, 6 bases. V was cut by 7 bases and J by 6 bases, with 16 bases left in between. CDR3 length equals 13 residues. The germline V gene encodes CDR1 MDHEN and CDR2 SYDVKM. CDR3 in amino acids: CASKTGPRVEQYF. The DNA for the CDR3 is TGTGCCAGCAAGACAGGTCCCAGGGTCGAGCAGTACTTC.

CDR3 region: CASSPTSGNQPQHF. In DNA, the CDR3 is TGTGCCAGCTCACCCACATCAGGGAATCAGCCCCAGCATTTT. The rearrangement joins TRBV18 to TRBJ1-5; a possible D gene is TRBD1 (5 bases). The ends were cut back, 3 bases at V and 4 bases at J, with 10 bases in the middle. Germline assignment: CDR1 KGHSH and CDR2 LQKENI. The CDR3 spans 14 residues.

The rearrangement uses TRBV29-1 and TRBJ2-2; the D gene is possibly TRBD2 (6 bases). CDR3 length: 14 amino acids. Germline CDR1 and CDR2: SQVTM and ANQGSEA. Between the trimmed V and J ends, which lost 5 bases and 3 bases, there was a span of 13 bases. CDR3 DNA: TGCAGCGTTTCCGGGGGTAGCGACACCGGGGAGCTGTTTTTT. Its translation is CSVSGGSDTGELFF.

The rearrangement links TRBV11-3 to TRBJ2-7; 7 bases are shared with TRBD1. This CDR3 has 14 residues. Germline V gene lookup returns CDR1 SGHNT and CDR2 YENEEA. Trimming at V came to 5 bases and at J to 2 bases, leaving 6 bases not matched to a gene. As DNA, the CDR3 is TGTGCCAGCAGCCCCCGGGACAGACCCTACGAGCAGTACTTC. Translating gives CASSPRDRPYEQYF.

The chain employs TRBV9 and TRBJ2-1; possibly TRBD2 for D (6 bases). V was pared by 0 bases and J by 0 bases, with 19 bases between. The CDR3 has 19 residues. Germline lookup yields CDR1 SGDLS and CDR2 YYNGEE. This CDR3 is CASSVDWTKSGHSYNEQFF. CDR3 bases: TGTGCCAGCAGCGTAGACTGGACTAAGAGTGGCCACTCCTACAATGAGCAGTTCTTC. Full variable domain (outside the CDR3, taken from reference TRBV9 and TRBJ2-1): DSGVTQTPKHLITATGQRVTLRCSPRSGDLSVYWYQQSLDQGLQFLIQYYNGEERAKGNILERFSAQQFPDLHSELNLSSLELGDSALYFCASSVDWTKSGHSYNEQFFGPGTRLTVL.

The chain links TRBV2 to TRBJ1-2; TRBD1 agrees at 7 bases. This CDR3 is 15 amino acids long. Germline V gene lookup returns CDR1 SNHLY and CDR2 FYNNEI. With V trimmed by 6 bases and J by 5 bases, 12 bases remained unmatched. DNA of the CDR3: TGTGCCAGCAGACGGACCTTCCTGACAGGGTATGGCTACACCTTC. It encodes CASRRTFLTGYGYTF.

This rearrangement joins TRBV5-1 to TRBJ2-5; 9 bases align to TRBD1. The CDR3 spans 15 residues. Germline CDR1 reads SGHRS; CDR2 reads YFSETQ. Losses at the gene ends were 4 bases for V and 5 bases for J; bases not matched to a gene: 9. The CDR3 spells CASSAGQGEFETQYF. CDR3 sequence (DNA): TGCGCCAGCAGCGCGGGACAGGGAGAATTCGAGACCCAGTACTTC.

The chain recombines TRBV6-5 with TRBJ1-2, with D maybe TRBD1 (5 bases). Germline lookup yields CDR1 MNHEY and CDR2 SVGAGI. The ends were cut back, 3 bases at V and 4 bases at J, with 12 bases in the middle. The CDR3 length is 14 residues. The CDR3 spells CASSYGAVSYGYTF. In nucleotides, the CDR3 is TGTGCCAGCAGTTATGGGGCAGTCAGCTATGGCTACACCTTC.

The rearrangement links TRBV14 to TRBJ1-3; D perhaps matches TRBD1 (6 bases). V lost 4 bases to trimming and J lost 0 bases, with 10 bases between them. The CDR3 sequence is 15 residues long. Germline lookup yields CDR1 SGHDN and CDR2 FVKESK. The chain's CDR3 is CASSLQGSSGNTIYF. The CDR3 DNA sequence: TGTGCCAGCAGCCTCCAGGGGAGCTCTGGAAACACCATATATTTT.

This clone was observed a single time. This chain connects TRBV4-1 to TRBJ2-3; 12 nucleotides line up with TRBD2. Germline V gene lookup returns CDR1 MGHRA and CDR2 YSYEKL. V was pared by 4 bases and J by 2 bases, with 4 bases of the junction left unmatched. The CDR3 is 16 residues long. This CDR3 reads CASSRSSGGATDTQYF. In nucleotides, the CDR3 is TGCGCCAGCAGCCGCTCTAGCGGGGGGGCCACAGATACGCAGTATTTT.

The rearrangement links TRBV5-1 to TRBJ2-7; D possibly corresponds to TRBD2 (6 bases). From germline, CDR1 is SGHRS and CDR2 YFSETQ. CDR3 length: 14 amino acids. With 4 bases removed from V and 5 bases from J, the gap between germline ends came to 16 bases. CDR3 amino acids: CASSDPRGYHEQYF. CDR3 coding DNA: TGCGCCAGCAGCGACCCCCGGGGGTACCACGAGCAGTACTTC.

This sequence joins TRBV5-1 and TRBJ1-1; 7 nucleotides match TRBD1. The germline gives CDR1 SGHRS, CDR2 YFSETQ. The V and J ends lost 6 bases and 1 base, in that order; junction bases with no gene match: 9. This CDR3 has 15 residues. CDR3 nucleotide sequence: TGCGCCAGCACAACGACAGGGAATAGGAACACTGAAGCTTTCTTT. This encodes CASTTTGNRNTEAFF.

The chain couples TRBV7-6 to TRBJ1-1; unclear D gene. Germline V gene sequence: CDR1 SGHVS, CDR2 FNYEAQ. The V end lost 0 bases, the J end lost 3 bases, and 5 bases lay between the germline ends. CDR3 length equals 13 residues. DNA for the CDR3: TGTGCCAGCAGCTTAGCCGAGGACACTGAAGCTTTCTTT. Its protein is CASSLAEDTEAFF.

The V gene is TRBV27, the J gene TRBJ2-7; TRBD2 agrees at 7 bases. V trimming: 4 bases; J trimming: 3 bases; junction bases outside the gene matches: 9. Germline V gene sequence: CDR1 MNHEY, CDR2 SMNVEV (reference sequence). The CDR3 spans 15 residues. The CDR3 region has the DNA TGTGCCAGCAGTTCCCGGGGAGGGTCAGGCTACGAGCAGTACTTC. Amino acid sequence: CASSSRGGSGYEQYF.

The chain recombines TRBV5-6 with TRBJ2-7, with D possibly TRBD1 on 5 matching bases. V was cut by 4 bases and J by 5 bases, with 13 bases left in between. Per germline, CDR1 SGHDT and CDR2 YYEEEE. This CDR3 is 13 amino acids long. DNA for the CDR3: TGTGCCAGCAGCACCAACAGGCACCACGAGCAGTACTTC. Amino acid sequence: CASSTNRHHEQYF.

The table lists this clone with a count of one. The CDR3 nucleotides read TGTGCCACCAGTGATACGACAGGTGAGCAGTTCTTC. Its translation is CATSDTTGEQFF. The J gene is TRBJ2-1, the V gene TRBV24-1, with a weak D call TRBD1 (6 bases). V was shortened by 3 bases and J by 9 bases, with 8 bases between the two germline ends. The germline V gene encodes CDR1 KGHDR and CDR2 SFDVKD. The CDR3 is 12 amino acids.

V is TRBV5-4 and J is TRBJ2-2, with D tentatively TRBD1 (5 bases). This CDR3 has 15 amino acids. V was cut by 0 bases and J by 4 bases, with 10 bases left in between. Germline assignment: CDR1 SGHNT and CDR2 YYREEE (reference sequence). The CDR3 protein is CASSLGQGFTGELFF. The CDR3 region has the DNA TGTGCCAGCAGCTTGGGCCAGGGATTCACCGGGGAGCTGTTTTTT.

Comments on this clone: Its ends do not fully match the called genes, so a read error is possible. The chain is built from TRBV7-7 and TRBJ2-1, with a tentative D call TRBD1 (6 bases). The CDR3 sequence is 13 residues long. Germline V gene sequence: CDR1 SSHAT, CDR2 FNYEAQ (reference sequence). In DNA form, the CDR3 reads TGTGCTAGCAGCTTAGAAAAGGGGACAGAGCAGTTCTTC. Translated: CASSLEKGTEQFF.

The chain has TRBV2 and TRBJ2-1; 13 bases are a match to TRBD2. CDR1 and CDR2 from the germline V gene are SNHLY and FYNNEI. This CDR3 comprises 13 residues. Unmatched junction bases numbered 2, after V lost 8 bases and J lost 7 bases. The CDR3: CASQLAGGNEQFF. In nucleotides, the CDR3 is TGTGCCAGCCAACTAGCGGGGGGGAATGAGCAGTTCTTC.

This clone appeared a single time. V is TRBV5-4 and J is TRBJ1-1; D possibly corresponds to TRBD1 (5 bases). This CDR3 has 16 amino acids. CDR1 and CDR2 (germline): SGHNT, YYREEE (reference sequence). V was cut by 4 bases and J by 3 bases, with 19 bases left in between. For the CDR3, the DNA is TGTGCCAGCAGCCTTGGGGGGGGAGTGGTATACACTGAAGCTTTCTTT. Translated, it gives CASSLGGGVVYTEAFF.

There are a few counts of this clone. The genes are TRBV19 and TRBJ2-7, with 9 bases aligning to TRBD1. Germline CDR1 is LNHDA and CDR2 is SQIVND (reference sequence). The CDR3 contains 14 residues. V gave up 3 bases and J gave up 9 bases; unmatched junction bases: 9. The CDR3 reads CASSIGTGGEGQYF. The CDR3 DNA sequence: TGTGCCAGTAGTATTGGCACAGGGGGCGAGGGGCAGTACTTC.

The rearrangement links TRBV7-2 to TRBJ1-2; 8 bases are shared with TRBD1. V was pared by 1 base and J by 8 bases, with 9 bases of the junction left unmatched. The CDR3 extends over 15 amino acids. Germline V CDR1 and CDR2: SGHTA, FQGNSA. The CDR3 sequence: CASSLGTGSGWGYTF. The CDR3 nucleotides are TGTGCCAGCAGCTTAGGGACAGGGTCGGGTTGGGGCTACACCTTC.

This clone was picked up one time. The rearrangement uses TRBV27 and TRBJ2-5; weak D call: TRBD2 (6 bases). This CDR3 is built from 16 residues. Germline CDR1 and CDR2: MNHEY and SMNVEV (reference sequence). Trimming cost V 3 bases and J 4 bases, with 18 bases left between them. Here the CDR3 reads CASSLSGMAGIETQYF. CDR3 bases: TGTGCCAGCAGTTTGTCCGGGATGGCGGGGATAGAGACCCAGTACTTC.

The CDR3 DNA reads as TGCGCCAGCAATCGGGACACAGTGCGCTCCTACGAGCAGTACTTC. This gives the protein CASNRDTVRSYEQYF. This rearrangement joins TRBV5-1 to TRBJ2-7; tentative D call: TRBD1 (6 bases). The ends were cut back, 6 bases at V and 0 bases at J, with 16 bases in the middle. This CDR3 spans 15 amino acids. The germline V gene has CDR1 SGHRS and CDR2 YFSETQ.

This chain connects TRBV30 to TRBJ1-2; TRBD1 matches 8 bases. Losses at the gene ends were 5 bases for V and 4 bases for J; bases not matched to a gene: 9. The germline V gene has CDR1 GTSNPN and CDR2 SVGIG (reference sequence). The CDR3 covers 14 residues. CDR3 DNA sequence: TGTGCCTGGGGCCTTTTACAGGGGGGCTATGGCTACACCTTC. Translating gives CAWGLLQGGYGYTF.

The chain joins TRBV5-6 to TRBJ2-3, with D possibly TRBD1 on 5 matching bases. Trimming cost V 2 bases and J 0 bases, with 10 bases left between them. In germline, CDR1 is SGHDT, CDR2 YYEEEE. CDR3 length: 15 amino acids. In DNA, the CDR3 is TGTGCCAGCAGCTTTGTACAGGCTAGCACAGATACGCAGTATTTT. Amino acid sequence: CASSFVQASTDTQYF.

The rearrangement joins TRBV27 to TRBJ1-5; D possibly corresponds to TRBD1 (6 bases). The germline V and J ends were trimmed by 10 bases and 6 bases, with 16 bases remaining between them. This CDR3 has 13 residues. CDR1 MNHEY and CDR2 SMNVEV come from the germline V gene (reference sequence). As DNA, the CDR3 is TGTGCCACCCAACGGGGGGCGGGTCAGCCCCAGCATTTT. As protein: CATQRGAGQPQHF.